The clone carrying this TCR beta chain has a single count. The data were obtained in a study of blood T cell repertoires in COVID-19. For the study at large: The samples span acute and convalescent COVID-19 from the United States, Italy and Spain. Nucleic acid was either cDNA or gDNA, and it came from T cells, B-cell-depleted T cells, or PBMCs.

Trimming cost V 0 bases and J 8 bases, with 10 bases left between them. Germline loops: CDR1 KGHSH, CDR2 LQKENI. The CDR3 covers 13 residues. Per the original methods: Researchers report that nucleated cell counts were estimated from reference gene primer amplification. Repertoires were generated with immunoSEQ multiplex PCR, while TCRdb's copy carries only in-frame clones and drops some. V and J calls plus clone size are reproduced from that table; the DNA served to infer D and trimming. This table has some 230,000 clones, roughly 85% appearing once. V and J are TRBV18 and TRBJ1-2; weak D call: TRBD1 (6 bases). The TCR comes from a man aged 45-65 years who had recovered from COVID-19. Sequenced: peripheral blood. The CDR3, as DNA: TGTGCCAGCTCACCACCTCAGGGGTGGGGCTACACCTTC. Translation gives CASSPPQGWGYTF.